These 15 T cell receptor beta chains came from one sample sequenced in a study of cytomegalovirus exposure and HLA in healthy donors. PCR used 60 Vbeta primers and 13 Jbeta primers. Generated by immunoSEQ multiplex PCR, the TCRdb table keeps only in-frame clones and is missing some. The table lists approximately 96,000 clones, with 5.5% in the top ten. The sequenced sample consisted of PBMCs. All receptors come from a girl between 5 and 17 years old in good health and CMV-seropositive.

The chain carries TRBV5-6 and TRBJ2-7; D possibly corresponds to TRBD2 (5 bases). The length of the CDR3 is 13 residues. V lost 2 bases and J lost 6, with 12 bases in between. Germline V gene sequence: CDR1 SGHDT, CDR2 YYEEEE. CDR3 loop: CASSLAVMGEQYV. As DNA, the CDR3 is TGTGCCAGCAGCTTAGCGGTGATGGGCGAGCAGTACGTC.

The chain links TRBV4-3 to TRBJ2-7; 7 nucleotides align to TRBD1. The CDR3 is 13 residues long. Per germline, CDR1 LGHNA and CDR2 YSLEER. The ends lost 4 bases at V and 5 bases at J; junction bases unmatched: 5. CDR3 loop: CASSPGQVDEQYV. The CDR3 DNA reads TGCGCCAGCAGCCCCGGACAGGTGGACGAGCAGTACGTC.

The chain links TRBV5-1 to TRBJ2-7; perhaps TRBD2 as D (5 bases). This CDR3 has 16 residues. Germline V gene data show CDR1 as SGHRS and CDR2 as YFSETQ. The V gene lost 4 bases and the J gene lost 0 bases, with 17 bases spanning the gap. The CDR3 reads CASSPRDPWSSYEQYF. Here the CDR3 DNA reads TGCGCCAGCAGCCCCCGGGATCCCTGGAGCTCCTACGAGCAGTACTTC.

V and J are TRBV10-2 and TRBJ1-6; D is undetermined. The germline CDR1 and CDR2 sequences are WSHSY and SAAADI. Trimming took off 5 bases at V and 14 bases at J, with 22 bases between the two ends. The CDR3 runs to 15 residues. The CDR3 DNA follows: TGCGCCAGCAGTCGCCTAGACGTATCTACCACGGCCCTCCACTTT. Translation: CASSRLDVSTTALHF.

Here the CDR3 reads CASSYGTGVYGYTF. CDR3 nucleotide sequence: TGTGCCAGCAGTTACGGGACAGGGGTCTATGGCTACACCTTC. This chain links TRBV6-6 with TRBJ1-2, with 10 bases matching TRBD1. Per germline, CDR1 MNHNY and CDR2 SVGAGI (reference sequence). With V trimmed by 2 bases and J by 4 bases, 1 base remained unmatched. CDR3 length: 14 residues.

The chain carries TRBV4-2 and TRBJ2-1; D may be TRBD2 (5 bases). Germline V CDR1 and CDR2: LGHNA, YNFKEQ. The germline V and J ends were trimmed by 0 bases and 0 bases, with 12 bases remaining between them. The CDR3 totals 17 residues. Written as DNA, the CDR3 is TGTGCCAGCAGCCAAGATTTCGGGGAGAGCTCCTACAATGAGCAGTTCTTC. Translating it yields CASSQDFGESSYNEQFF.

On this clone: The junction departs from the called germline gene at one end, perhaps through a read error. For the CDR3, the DNA is TGCGCCAGCAGCCAAGACAGCAGCACAGATACGCAGTACTTT. This encodes CASSQDSSTDTQYF. J is TRBJ2-3 and V is TRBV4-3; D remains unclear. The CDR3 is made up of 14 amino acids. Germline loops: CDR1 LGHNA, CDR2 YSLEER.

The chain recombines TRBV5-1 with TRBJ1-2; 7 bases line up with TRBD1. Trimming at V came to 4 bases and at J to 6 bases, leaving 12 bases not matched to a gene. From germline, CDR1 is SGHRS and CDR2 YFSETQ. The CDR3 is 15 residues long. The CDR3 nucleotides read TGCGCCAGCAGCCCAGGGGAGACAGGGTTCGATGGCTACACCTTC. Residues: CASSPGETGFDGYTF.

DNA of the CDR3: TGCGCCAGCAGCCAATTGGCGGGGTTAGAGCAGTTCTTC. Translation: CASSQLAGLEQFF. This chain links TRBV4-1 with TRBJ2-1; tentatively, D is TRBD2 (6 bases). V lost 2 bases, J lost 10 bases, and 12 bases lay in between. Looked up from germline, CDR1 is MGHRA and CDR2 is YSYEKL. The CDR3 length is 13 residues.

The V gene is TRBV19, the J gene TRBJ1-2; D gene ambiguous. Looked up from germline, CDR1 is LNHDA and CDR2 is SQIVND (reference sequence). V gave up 6 bases and J gave up 1 base, with 6 bases separating them. This CDR3 has 12 amino acids. The CDR3 sequence: CASSGDNYGYTF. The DNA for the CDR3 is TGTGCCAGTAGCGGAGATAACTATGGCTACACCTTC. Full variable domain (outside the CDR3, taken from reference TRBV19 and TRBJ1-2): DGGITQSPKYLFRKEGQNVTLSCEQNLNHDAMYWYRQDPGQGLRLIYYSQIVNDFQKGDIAEGYSVSREKKESFPLTVTSAQKNPTAFYLCASSGDNYGYTFGSGTRLTVV.

The rearrangement uses TRBV29-1 and TRBJ1-1, with D tentatively TRBD1 (6 bases). Germline lookup yields CDR1 SQVTM and CDR2 ANQGSEA. This CDR3 contains 13 residues. V was shortened by 3 bases and J by 1 base, with 9 bases between the two germline ends. CDR3: CSVEQTGNTEAFF. CDR3 DNA sequence: TGCAGCGTTGAGCAGACAGGGAACACTGAAGCTTTCTTT. The full variable domain, in which reference TRBV29-1 and TRBJ1-1 provide the parts outside the CDR3, is SAVISQKPSRDICQRGTSLTIQCQVDSQVTMMFWYRQQPGQSLTLIATANQGSEATYESGFVIDKFPISRPNLTFSTLTVSNMSPEDSSIYLCSVEQTGNTEAFFGQGTRLTVV.

This chain uses TRBV27 with TRBJ1-1; D remains unclear. The length of the CDR3 is 13 residues. V was trimmed by 8 bases and J by 0 bases, leaving 10 bases between them. Germline assignment: CDR1 MNHEY and CDR2 SMNVEV (reference sequence). Written as DNA, the CDR3 is TGTGCCAGCGGCGCGGTCATGAACACTGAAGCTTTCTTT. Amino acids: CASGAVMNTEAFF.

The chain employs TRBV25-1 and TRBJ1-6; D perhaps matches TRBD1 (5 bases). This CDR3 comprises 14 residues. The germline CDR1 and CDR2 sequences are MGHDK and SYGVNS. The V and J ends lost 7 bases and 3 bases respectively, with 10 bases between them. The CDR3 DNA follows: TGTGCCAGCAATCCGGGACTCTATAATTCACCCCTCCACTTT. This gives the protein CASNPGLYNSPLHF.

The chain has TRBV27 and TRBJ1-1; D is perhaps TRBD1 (6 bases). The length of the CDR3 is 14 residues. V dropped 6 bases and J dropped 1 base, with 12 bases sitting between them. Germline V CDR1 and CDR2: MNHEY, SMNVEV (reference sequence). DNA for the CDR3: TGTGCCAGCAGACCGCGACAGGAGAACACTGAAGCTTTCTTT. The encoded protein is CASRPRQENTEAFF.

The genes are TRBV7-9 and TRBJ1-6; D is uncertain. The V and J ends lost 5 bases and 15 bases respectively, with 23 bases between them. This CDR3 is built from 15 residues. Germline V gene data show CDR1 as SEHNR and CDR2 as FQNEAQ (reference sequence). CDR3 sequence reads: CASSQNQAKLGVLHF. The CDR3 DNA is TGTGCCAGCAGCCAAAACCAGGCGAAACTGGGAGTCCTCCACTTT.